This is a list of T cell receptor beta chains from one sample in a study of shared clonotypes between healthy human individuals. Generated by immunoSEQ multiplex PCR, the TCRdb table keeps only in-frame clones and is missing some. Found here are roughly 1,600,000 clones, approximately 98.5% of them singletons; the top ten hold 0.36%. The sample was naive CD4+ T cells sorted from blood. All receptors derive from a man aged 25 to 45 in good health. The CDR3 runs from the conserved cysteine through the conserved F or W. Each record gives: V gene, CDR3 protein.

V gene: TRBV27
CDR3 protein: CASSFDRGDTQYF

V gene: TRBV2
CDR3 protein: CASTVHQETQYF

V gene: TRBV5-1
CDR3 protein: CASRGGAGLAGGGSHEQYF

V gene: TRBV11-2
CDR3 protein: CASRQNRGRGSYGYTF

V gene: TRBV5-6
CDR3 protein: CASSLQGSNEQFF

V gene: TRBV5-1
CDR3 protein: CASSFSGEQYF

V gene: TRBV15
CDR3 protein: CATSRDLSLAEQFF

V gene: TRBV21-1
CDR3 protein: CASSKEVQGRETQYF

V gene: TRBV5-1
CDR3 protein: CASSGGLGNTEAFF

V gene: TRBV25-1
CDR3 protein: CASSVAGVRTDTQYF

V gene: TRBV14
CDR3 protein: CASSQDLQRGTDTQYF

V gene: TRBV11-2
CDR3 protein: CASSLVPSGIYNEQFF

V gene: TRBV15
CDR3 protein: CATSTRRDTRTDTQYF

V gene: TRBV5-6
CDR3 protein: CASSFPGTGSNEQYF

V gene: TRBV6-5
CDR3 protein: CASSRATGAYEQYF

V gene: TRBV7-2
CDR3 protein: CASTKTSTNYGYTF

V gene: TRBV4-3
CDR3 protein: CASSQGSRGTYGYTF

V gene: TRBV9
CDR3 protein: CASSARGVSGANVLTF

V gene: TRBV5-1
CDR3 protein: CASSQGGTSGYNEQFF

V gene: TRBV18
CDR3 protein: CASSPGDNYGYTF

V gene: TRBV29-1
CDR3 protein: CSVINLEKLFF

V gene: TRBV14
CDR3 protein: CASSLSNGLQNIQYF

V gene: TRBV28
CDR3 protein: CASGGLALYEQYF

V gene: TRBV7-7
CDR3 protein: CASSLGTSVDTQYF